What follows are 9 T cell receptor beta chains derived from one specimen sequenced in a study of post-analysis software for immune sequencing data. Whole-study results and caveats: There were five or six TRBV segments more frequent in patients than controls, and TRBV5-6, TRBV5-1 and TRBV20-1 were among them.

Included in the TCR beta cDNA libraries were unique molecular identifiers. In TCRdb, the PCR reads were re-called with MiXCR into one record per CDR3 protein. The sample carries hundreds of thousands of distinct CDR3 sequences, approximately 53% recorded once. These receptors' targets are unknown. Material: blood. The receptors here all came from a girl under 18 with multiple sclerosis.

The chain uses TRBV28 and TRBJ2-7; possibly TRBD2 for D (5 bases). Trimming removed 6 bases at V and 7 bases at J, with 25 bases between. The length of the CDR3 is 16 residues. CDR1 and CDR2 from the germline V gene are MDHEN and SYDVKM. CDR3 coding DNA: TGTGCCAGCAGCCCCCCCTACCGGGTGGAGGCTATAGAGCAGTACTTC. It codes for CASSPPYRVEAIEQYF.

The chain couples TRBV20-1 to TRBJ1-1, with D possibly matching TRBD1 (5 bases). Germline CDR1 is DFQATT and CDR2 is SNEGSKA (reference sequence). This CDR3 has 17 amino acids. Trimming removed 5 bases from V and 0 bases from J, with 22 bases in between. This CDR3 is CSAPEAGGLTMNTEAFF. In DNA, the CDR3 is TGCAGTGCTCCTGAGGCGGGGGGTCTGACTATGAACACTGAAGCTTTCTTT.

A note on this clonotype: A read error may produce the germline difference seen at one junction end. The V call is TRBV20-1, the J call TRBJ1-1; D ambiguous. The CDR3 extends over 11 amino acids. Germline loops: CDR1 DFQATT, CDR2 SNEGSKA (reference sequence). The DNA for the CDR3 is TGCAGTGCTAGTTATATCTCTGAAGCTTTTTTT. Protein sequence: CSASYISEAFF.

The chain is built from TRBV15 and TRBJ2-7, with a possible D match to TRBD2 (5 bases). With the DNA end fitting TRBJ2-5 better, the J assignment may be wrong. CDR1 is LNHNV and CDR2 is YYDKDF in the germline V gene (reference sequence). CDR3 length: 14 residues. The CDR3 DNA is TGTGCCACCAGGGAGGACCTACGTGGAGAGACCCAGTACTTC. This sequence encodes CATREDLRGETQYF.

The chain links TRBV12-3 or TRBV12-4 to TRBJ2-2; TRBD2 agrees at 13 bases. The V segment lost 8 bases and the J segment 8 bases; nucleotides outside the gene matches: 8. This CDR3 contains 15 residues. CDR3 coding DNA: TGTGCCAGCCGATGGACTAGCGGGAGAGCGGGGGAGCTGTTTTTT. Its translation: CASRWTSGRAGELFF.

J is TRBJ2-1 and V is TRBV5-1; D uncertain. V was clipped by 5 bases and J by 4 bases, with 16 bases between them. CDR3 length equals 15 residues. Germline V lookup: CDR1 SGHRS, CDR2 YFSETQ. The CDR3 region has the DNA TGCGCCAGCAGTAGTACGGACCCGGCTTACAATGAGCAGTTCTTC. Translation: CASSSTDPAYNEQFF.

The chain combines TRBV11-2 with TRBJ2-3, with D unclear. Trimming stripped 2 bases from V and 1 base from J, with 10 bases between. The CDR3 is 15 amino acids. CDR1 and CDR2 (germline): SGHAT, FQNNGV. CDR3: CASSLKGGGTDTQYF. CDR3 bases: TGTGCCAGCAGCTTAAAGGGCGGAGGCACAGATACGCAGTATTTT.

This clonotype occurred many times. This chain links TRBV18 with TRBJ1-2; D gene ambiguous. This CDR3 comprises 13 residues. V was trimmed by 6 bases and J by 3 bases, leaving 11 bases between them. Germline V gene data show CDR1 as KGHSH and CDR2 as LQKENI. CDR3: CASSSERYYGYTF. In nucleotides, the CDR3 is TGTGCCAGCTCCTCAGAGCGGTACTATGGCTACACCTTC. The whole variable domain, remainder taken from reference TRBV18 and TRBJ1-2, is NAGVMQNPRHLVRRRGQEARLRCSPMKGHSHVYWYRQLPEEGLKFMVYLQKENIIDESGMPKERFSAEFPKEGPSILRIQQVVRGDSAAYFCASSSERYYGYTFGSGTRLTVV.

This clonotype was picked up a small number of times. This rearrangement joins TRBV6-4 to TRBJ2-1; D is undetermined. CDR1 MRHNA and CDR2 SNTAGT come from the germline V gene. V lost 4 bases, J lost 1 base, and 11 bases lay in between. The CDR3 runs 15 residues. The CDR3 here is CASSVGTSSYNEQFF. As DNA, the CDR3 is TGTGCCAGCAGTGTGGGAACATCGTCCTACAATGAGCAGTTCTTC.